The clone carrying this T cell receptor beta chain has only a few counts. Antigen specificity is unknown. The sample originates from a study of T-cell reconstitution after alpha-beta-depleted transplantation in children. A library of TCRbeta sequences, prepared with unique molecular identifiers, was generated. Each CDR3 protein gets one entry after TCRdb re-called the PCR reads with MiXCR. The repertoire consists of about 250,000 distinct CDR3 sequences, with 24% occurring once and the leading ten covering more than 4.5%. Regarding the study as a whole: T-cell counts and diversity were attributed mostly to newly produced T cells one year after transplant.

Germline V lookup: CDR1 DFQATT, CDR2 SNEGSKA (reference sequence). The V and J ends lost 3 bases and 0 bases respectively, with 13 bases between them. The CDR3 has 15 residues. The starting material was PBMCs, mostly from graft donor cells, obtained 360 days after TCRalphabeta/CD19-depleted stem cell transplant. V usage is TRBV20-1 and J usage is TRBJ2-3; TRBD2 might be the D (6 bases). The sequence came from a female patient between 2 and 15 years old who had a stem cell transplant for congenital amegakaryocytic thrombocytopenia, so the T cells may come from the graft donor. CDR3 sequence reads: CSASGRGTSTDTQYF. CDR3 nucleotides: TGCAGTGCTAGCGGACGGGGGACTAGCACAGATACGCAGTATTTT.